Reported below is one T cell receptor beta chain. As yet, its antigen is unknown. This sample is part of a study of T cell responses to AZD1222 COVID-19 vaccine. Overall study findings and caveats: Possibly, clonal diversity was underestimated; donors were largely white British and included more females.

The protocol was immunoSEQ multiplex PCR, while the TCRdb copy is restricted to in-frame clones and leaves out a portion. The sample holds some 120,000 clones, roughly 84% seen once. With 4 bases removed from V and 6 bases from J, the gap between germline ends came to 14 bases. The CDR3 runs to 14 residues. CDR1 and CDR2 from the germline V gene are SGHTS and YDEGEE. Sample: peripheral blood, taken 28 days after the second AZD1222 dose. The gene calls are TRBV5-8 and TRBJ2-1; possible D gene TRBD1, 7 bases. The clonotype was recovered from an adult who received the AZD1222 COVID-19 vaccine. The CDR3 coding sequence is TGTGCCAGCAGCATTAGACAGGGAGGCAATGAGCAGTTCTTC. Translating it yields CASSIRQGGNEQFF.